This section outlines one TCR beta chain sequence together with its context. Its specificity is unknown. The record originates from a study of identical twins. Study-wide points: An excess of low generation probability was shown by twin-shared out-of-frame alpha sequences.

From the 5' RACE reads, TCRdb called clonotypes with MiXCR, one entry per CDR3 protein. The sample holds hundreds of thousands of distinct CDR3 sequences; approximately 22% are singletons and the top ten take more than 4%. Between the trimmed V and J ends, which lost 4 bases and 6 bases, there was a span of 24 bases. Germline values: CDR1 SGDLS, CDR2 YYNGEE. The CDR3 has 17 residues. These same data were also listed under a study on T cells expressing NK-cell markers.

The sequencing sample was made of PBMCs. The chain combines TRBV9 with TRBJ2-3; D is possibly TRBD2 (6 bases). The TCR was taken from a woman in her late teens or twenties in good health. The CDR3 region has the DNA TGTGCCAGCAGCATCCGCGCGTTCTCTTTGGGGGGTGATACGCAGTATTTT. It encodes CASSIRAFSLGGDTQYF.